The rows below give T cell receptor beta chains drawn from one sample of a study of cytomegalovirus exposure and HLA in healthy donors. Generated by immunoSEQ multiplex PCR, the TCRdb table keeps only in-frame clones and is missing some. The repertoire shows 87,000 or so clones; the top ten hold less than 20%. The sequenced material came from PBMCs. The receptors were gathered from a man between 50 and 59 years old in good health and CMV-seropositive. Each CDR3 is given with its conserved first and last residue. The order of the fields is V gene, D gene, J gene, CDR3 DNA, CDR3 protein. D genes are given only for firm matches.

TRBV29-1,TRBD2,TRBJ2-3,TGCAGCGTTACCTCGTCCTGGACTAGCGGGAGGGGAGATACGCAGTATTTT,CSVTSSWTSGRGDTQYF
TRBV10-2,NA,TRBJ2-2,TGCGCCAGCAGTGCTAATCTAGCTCTTCCCGGGGAGCTGTTTTTT,CASSANLALPGELFF
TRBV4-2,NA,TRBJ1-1,TGTGCCAGCAGTCGCTCGGGGGGGCGGAACACTGAAGCTTTCTTT,CASSRSGGRNTEAFF
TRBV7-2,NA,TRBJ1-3,TGTGCCAGCAGCGATCAGGTGGGAAACACCATATATTTT,CASSDQVGNTIYF
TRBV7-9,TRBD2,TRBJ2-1,TGTGCCAGCAGCTCAGATCCATGGGCGGGAGGTTACAATGAGCAGTTCTTC,CASSSDPWAGGYNEQFF
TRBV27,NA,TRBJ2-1,TGTGCCAGCAGTTTTGCTAGCGACAATGAGCAGTTCTTC,CASSFASDNEQFF
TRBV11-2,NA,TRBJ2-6,TGTGCCAGCATCCTGACATCTGGGGCCAACGTCCTGACTTTC,CASILTSGANVLTF
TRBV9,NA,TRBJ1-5,TGTGCCAGCAGCCCTGGGGGCAACCCAGATCAGCCCCAGCATTTT,CASSPGGNPDQPQHF
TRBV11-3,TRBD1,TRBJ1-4,TGTGCCAGCACCCACAGGGGGAATGAAAAACTGTTTTTT,CASTHRGNEKLFF
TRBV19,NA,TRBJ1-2,TGTGCCAGTAGTACAGTGATTCGCCCTAACTATGGCTACACCTTC,CASSTVIRPNYGYTF
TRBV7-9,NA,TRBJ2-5,TGTGCCAGCAGCTTAGTGTCTCTAAGGGGGATATTACAAGAGACCCAGTACTTC,CASSLVSLRGILQETQYF
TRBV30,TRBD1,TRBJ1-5,TGTGCCTGGAGGGATCTTATACAGGGGATCGGAAGCAATCAGCCCCAGCATTTT,CAWRDLIQGIGSNQPQHF
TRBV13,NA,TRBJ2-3,TGTGCCAGCAGCTCCCTAGCGACAGATACGCAGTATTTT,CASSSLATDTQYF
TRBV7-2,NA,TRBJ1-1,TGTGCCAGCAGCCAGGCTTGGGGGGGACGTGAAGCTTTCTTT,CASSQAWGGREAFF
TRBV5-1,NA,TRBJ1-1,TGCGCCAGCAGCTATCAGGGTCCTCTCCCGAACACTGAAGCTTTCTTT,CASSYQGPLPNTEAFF
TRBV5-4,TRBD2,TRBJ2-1,TGTGCCAGCAGCTCCGGGACTAGCGGACAAAATGAGCAGTTCTTC,CASSSGTSGQNEQFF
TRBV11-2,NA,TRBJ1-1,TGTGCCAGCAGCTTAGGGACAGTCACTGAAGCTTTCTTT,CASSLGTVTEAFF
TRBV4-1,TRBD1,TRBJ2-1,TGCGCCAGCAGCCGAGATATGGGACAGAACAATGAGCAGTTCTTC,CASSRDMGQNNEQFF
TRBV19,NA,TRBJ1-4,TGTGCCAGTAGTGTGGCGGGACTCCGAGGGGAAAAACTGTTTTTT,CASSVAGLRGEKLFF
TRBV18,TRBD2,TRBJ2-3,TGTGCCAGCTCATTCAAGACTAGCAGCACTAGCACAGATACGCAGTATTTT,CASSFKTSSTSTDTQYF
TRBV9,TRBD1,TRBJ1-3,TGTGCCAGTACGACAGGGGGCCTCTCTGGAAACACCATATATTTT,CASTTGGLSGNTIYF
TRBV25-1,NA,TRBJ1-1,TGTGCCAGCCGACAAGTTTCGAACACTGAAGCTTTCTTT,CASRQVSNTEAFF
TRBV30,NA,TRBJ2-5,TGTGCCTGGAGTGTAACCGACAGGGAGACCCAGTACTTC,CAWSVTDRETQYF
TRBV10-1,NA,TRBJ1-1,TGCGCCAGCAGTCCCCGACTCTACCCGCAGACTGAAGCTTTCTTT,CASSPRLYPQTEAFF
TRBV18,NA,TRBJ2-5,TGTGCCAGCTCACCACCCGCAGGCCAAGAGACCCAGTACTTC,CASSPPAGQETQYF
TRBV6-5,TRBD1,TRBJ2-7,TGTGCCAGCAGTTACTCTCGGTTCCACAGGGGAGACGAGCAGTACTTC,CASSYSRFHRGDEQYF
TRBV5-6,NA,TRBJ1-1,TGTGCCAGCAGCTTGGCCTCTTTGGGGGGGGCTGAAGCTTTCTTT,CASSLASLGGAEAFF
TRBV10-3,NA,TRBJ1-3,TGTGCCATCAGTTACCAGGGGCTGACTGGAAACACCATATATTTT,CAISYQGLTGNTIYF
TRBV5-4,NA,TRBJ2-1,TGTGCCAGCAGCCTCGGGTCCCCTAGCTCCTACAATGAGCAGTTCTTC,CASSLGSPSSYNEQFF
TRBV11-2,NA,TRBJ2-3,TGTGCCAGCAGCTCCCCGGAGGGGCCAGATACGCAGTATTTT,CASSSPEGPDTQYF
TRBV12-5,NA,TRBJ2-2,TGTGCTAGTGGTTTGGACAGAGCAGCGAACACCGGGGAGCTGTTTTTT,CASGLDRAANTGELFF